The 22 T cell receptor beta chains presented below share a single source sample, sequenced in a study of graft-versus-host responses after intestinal transplantation. Some clones are missing from TCRdb's copy, which holds only in-frame ones; the method was immunoSEQ multiplex PCR. The sample holds around 96,000 clones, more than 85% seen once. Their antigens are not known. Sequencing was performed on unstimulated CD4+ T cells sorted from spleen or lymph node cells, taken before intestinal transplant. These receptors originate from a human donor who received an intestinal transplant.

The chain has TRBV19 and TRBJ2-5, with D possibly being TRBD2 (6 bases). V lost 1 base, J lost 5 bases, and 14 bases lay in between. Germline CDR1 reads LNHDA; CDR2 reads SQIVND (reference sequence). The CDR3 covers 15 residues. Written as DNA, the CDR3 is TGTGCCAGTAGTATAGGTGGGTCGGGGGTCGAGACCCAGTACTTC. Protein: CASSIGGSGVETQYF.

The V gene is TRBV11-2, the J gene TRBJ1-2; D remains unclear. CDR1 is SGHAT, CDR2 FQNNGV, per germline. Trimming removed 4 bases at V and 6 bases at J, with 9 bases between. The CDR3 covers 12 residues. The CDR3 DNA reads TGTGCCAGCAGCTATCCAGAAGATGGCTACACCTTC. This encodes CASSYPEDGYTF.

The chain is built from TRBV6-5 and TRBJ2-7, with TRBD2 identical over 12 bases. J was trimmed by 2 bases and V by 4 bases; bases with no gene match: 3. This CDR3 is built from 15 residues. Germline loops: CDR1 MNHEY, CDR2 SVGAGI. CDR3 in DNA: TGTGCCAGCAGTTTGACTAGCGGGGGACCCTACGAGCAGTACTTC. Protein sequence: CASSLTSGGPYEQYF.

The rearrangement uses TRBV30 and TRBJ1-1; D uncertain. The CDR3 extends over 12 amino acids. V lost 5 bases and J 1 base, leaving 8 bases between the germline ends. The germline gives CDR1 GTSNPN, CDR2 SVGIG (reference sequence). CDR3: CAWPNTNTEAFF. The CDR3 bases are TGTGCCTGGCCCAACACGAACACTGAAGCTTTCTTT.

V gene TRBV5-1 combines with J gene TRBJ2-5; maybe TRBD2 (6 bases). This CDR3 is 16 amino acids long. Germline assignment: CDR1 SGHRS and CDR2 YFSETQ. The ends were cut back, 4 bases at V and 4 bases at J, with 20 bases in the middle. CDR3: CASSPLGGTVGETQYF. The CDR3 nucleotides are TGCGCCAGCAGCCCTCTCGGCGGGACGGTCGGAGAGACCCAGTACTTC.

V gene TRBV5-1 combines with J gene TRBJ2-5; D is perhaps TRBD2 (5 bases). CDR1 SGHRS and CDR2 YFSETQ come from the germline V gene. This CDR3 is built from 13 residues. Trimming left V 6 bases short and J 4 bases short, with 13 bases between. CDR3 DNA sequence: TGCGCCAGCACCCGCGGGTGGGGAGAGACCCAGTACTTC. It translates to CASTRGWGETQYF.

The rearrangement links TRBV5-4 to TRBJ1-1; D unclear. In germline, CDR1 is SGHNT, CDR2 YYREEE (reference sequence). The CDR3 runs 13 residues. Between the trimmed V and J ends, which lost 9 bases and 0 bases, there was a span of 12 bases. CDR3 nucleotide sequence: TGTGCCACCAAAAGAGGGTTGAACACTGAAGCTTTCTTT. This gives the protein CATKRGLNTEAFF.

This clone occurred once. The chain links TRBV6-5 to TRBJ2-3; 7 positions match TRBD1. With V trimmed by 7 bases and J by 1 base, 5 bases remained unmatched. CDR1 and CDR2 from the germline V gene are MNHEY and SVGAGI. The CDR3 is 14 residues long. CDR3 coding DNA: TGTGCCAGCAAAAATACAGGGGGCACAGATACGCAGTATTTT. Translation gives CASKNTGGTDTQYF.

The chain carries TRBV6-6 and TRBJ1-5; tentative D call: TRBD1 (5 bases). The CDR3 has 16 residues. The V and J ends lost 0 bases and 3 bases respectively, with 12 bases between them. Germline V lookup: CDR1 MNHNY, CDR2 SVGAGI (reference sequence). The CDR3 spells CASSYSGRVANQPQHF. CDR3 sequence (DNA): TGTGCCAGCAGTTACTCGGGCAGGGTGGCCAATCAGCCCCAGCATTTT.

CDR3 sequence reads: CARTTGFGGELFF. The DNA of the CDR3 is TGTGCCAGAACTACAGGGTTCGGCGGGGAGCTGTTTTTT. The gene calls are TRBV27 and TRBJ2-2, with D possibly matching TRBD1 (6 bases). CDR3 length equals 13 residues. Trimming removed 9 bases from V and 7 bases from J, with 15 bases in between. Germline loops: CDR1 MNHEY, CDR2 SMNVEV (reference sequence).

Only one count was recorded for this clone. The chain recombines TRBV14 with TRBJ2-3; 7 bases agree with TRBD1. The V gene's germline CDR1 is SGHDN and CDR2 FVKESK. The CDR3 runs to 16 residues. V dropped 3 bases and J dropped 1; count of bases not matched to a gene: 7. CDR3: CASSHKDRVGTDTQYF. CDR3 in DNA: TGTGCCAGCAGCCACAAAGACAGGGTTGGCACAGATACGCAGTATTTT.

V and J are TRBV6-5 and TRBJ1-2, with D perhaps matching TRBD1 (5 bases). CDR3 length: 15 residues. In germline, CDR1 is MNHEY, CDR2 SVGAGI. Deletions cut 4 bases from V and 4 bases from J, with 16 bases between. CDR3 protein: CASSSPRQGSYGYTF. In DNA, the CDR3 is TGTGCCAGCAGTTCCCCCCGGCAGGGAAGCTATGGCTACACCTTC.

The chain links TRBV19 to TRBJ2-1; a weak D match, TRBD2 (7 bases). V was pared by 11 bases and J by 3 bases, with 17 bases between. CDR1 LNHDA and CDR2 SQIVND come from the germline V gene (reference sequence). CDR3 length: 14 residues. This CDR3 is CASGAGEGYNEQFF. CDR3 DNA: TGTGCCTCAGGGGCGGGGGAGGGCTACAATGAGCAGTTCTTC.

In this sample, this clone turned up once. The chain recombines TRBV10-3 with TRBJ2-1, with 8 bases identical to TRBD2. This CDR3 comprises 14 residues. Germline CDR1 and CDR2: ENHRY and SYGVKD. V lost 1 base and J lost 10; bases outside the gene matches: 6. The CDR3 sequence is CAISELGLAGEQFF. CDR3 DNA: TGTGCCATCAGTGAGTTGGGGCTAGCGGGCGAGCAGTTCTTC.

The gene calls are TRBV6-6 and TRBJ2-7, with D possibly TRBD1 on 6 matching bases. Germline CDR1 is MNHNY and CDR2 is SVGAGI (reference sequence). The V end lost 5 bases, the J end lost 2 bases, and 10 bases lay between the germline ends. There are 13 residues in the CDR3. This CDR3 reads CASSKDRTYEQYF. The DNA of the CDR3 is TGTGCCAGCAGTAAAGACAGGACCTACGAGCAGTACTTC.

This chain links TRBV5-1 with TRBJ1-6; D not resolved. Germline CDR1 is SGHRS and CDR2 is YFSETQ. V lost 0 bases and J 8 bases, leaving 6 bases between the germline ends. The CDR3 runs 13 residues. CDR3 bases: TGCGCCAGCAGCTTGGTGGCCGATTCACCCCTCCACTTT. This codes for CASSLVADSPLHF.

Only one count was recorded for this clone. V and J are TRBV6-6 and TRBJ1-4, with D perhaps TRBD1 (5 bases). Germline CDR1 reads MNHNY; CDR2 reads SVGAGI (reference sequence). Trimming stripped 2 bases from V and 7 bases from J, with 11 bases between. This CDR3 is built from 14 residues. CDR3 region: CASSYGGTGEKLFF. The CDR3 DNA is TGTGCCAGCAGTTACGGCGGGACCGGTGAAAAACTGTTTTTT.

The chain links TRBV5-1 to TRBJ2-5; 7 bases fit TRBD1. With 6 bases clipped from V and 2 bases from J, the junction kept 10 bases outside the gene matches. Per germline, CDR1 SGHRS and CDR2 YFSETQ. CDR3 length: 15 amino acids. The DNA for the CDR3 is TGCGCCAGCACGGTCGACGGGACAGCGCAAGAGACCCAGTACTTC. It is translated as CASTVDGTAQETQYF. Supplemented by reference TRBV5-1 and TRBJ2-5, the full variable domain reads KAGVTQTPRYLIKTRGQQVTLSCSPISGHRSVSWYQQTPGQGLQFLFEYFSETQRNKGNFPGRFSGRQFSNSRSEMNVSTLELGDSALYLCASTVDGTAQETQYFGPGTRLLVL.

The chain uses TRBV28 and TRBJ1-2, with 8 bases matching TRBD1. The CDR3 length is 15 residues. Germline trimming cut 4 bases from V and 2 bases from J; bases unmatched to any gene: 6. Germline values: CDR1 MDHEN, CDR2 SYDVKM. As DNA, the CDR3 is TGTGCCAGCAGTTCGCCAGGGGGCATAAACTATGGCTACACCTTC. Protein: CASSSPGGINYGYTF.

CDR3 in DNA: TGTGCCAGTAGCATCGACGGTCGGGGTTACAATGAGCAGTTCTTC. Translation: CASSIDGRGYNEQFF. The chain joins TRBV19 to TRBJ2-1, with TRBD2 as a possible D gene (5 bases). The ends were cut back, 6 bases at V and 4 bases at J, with 16 bases in the middle. CDR3 length: 15 amino acids. Germline CDR1 LNHDA, CDR2 SQIVND (reference sequence). The full variable domain, rest sourced from reference TRBV19 and TRBJ2-1, is DGGITQSPKYLFRKEGQNVTLSCEQNLNHDAMYWYRQDPGQGLRLIYYSQIVNDFQKGDIAEGYSVSREKKESFPLTVTSAQKNPTAFYLCASSIDGRGYNEQFFGPGTRLTVL.

This clone was observed once. The V call is TRBV7-2, the J call TRBJ2-1, with a weak D call TRBD2 (6 bases). Germline V gene lookup returns CDR1 SGHTA and CDR2 FQGNSA. This CDR3 is 15 amino acids long. V was trimmed by 1 base and J by 4 bases, leaving 11 bases between them. The CDR3 here is CASSLDGRRYNEQFF. Here the CDR3 DNA reads TGTGCCAGCAGCTTAGACGGGAGACGATACAATGAGCAGTTCTTC.

A note on this clone: A junction boundary mismatches the germline segment, possibly from a read error. This chain joins TRBV5-1 and TRBJ2-2; TRBD1 aligns across 8 bases. The CDR3 length is 13 residues. CDR1 is SGHRS and CDR2 is YFSETQ in the germline V gene. The CDR3 protein is CASSQGATGGLFF. In nucleotides, the CDR3 is TGCGCCAGCAGCCAGGGGGCCACCGGGGGGCTGTTTTTT.